The present TCR beta chain was sequenced within a study of cytomegalovirus exposure and HLA in healthy donors. Study-level findings and limits: Prior analysis indicated that the majority of TCR beta V segments exhibited productivity approximately 87% or approximately 30% of the time.

Remarks on this clone: Its antigen is undetermined.

With 60 Vbeta and 13 Jbeta primers, the PCR was carried out. In the study's own analysis: The count from a later analysis was 70 million to 85 million unique TCR beta chains, around 11 million of them shared. TCRdb keeps only in-frame clones here, not all; method: immunoSEQ multiplex PCR. V and J calls and clone size are given by that table; D and trimming were obtained from the DNA. The sample carries 250,000 to 350,000 clones, 86% recorded once. The CDR3 covers 13 residues. Germline CDR1 SGHRS, CDR2 YFSETQ. The ends were cut back, 2 bases at V and 5 bases at J, with 10 bases in the middle. J is TRBJ1-1 and V is TRBV5-1; D remains ambiguous. The sequence was collected from a man aged 40-49 years in good health and CMV-seropositive. The sequenced sample consisted of PBMCs. The CDR3 DNA reads as TGCGCCAGCAGCTTTTCGAGAGCGACTGAAGCTTTCTTT. The encoded protein is CASSFSRATEAFF.